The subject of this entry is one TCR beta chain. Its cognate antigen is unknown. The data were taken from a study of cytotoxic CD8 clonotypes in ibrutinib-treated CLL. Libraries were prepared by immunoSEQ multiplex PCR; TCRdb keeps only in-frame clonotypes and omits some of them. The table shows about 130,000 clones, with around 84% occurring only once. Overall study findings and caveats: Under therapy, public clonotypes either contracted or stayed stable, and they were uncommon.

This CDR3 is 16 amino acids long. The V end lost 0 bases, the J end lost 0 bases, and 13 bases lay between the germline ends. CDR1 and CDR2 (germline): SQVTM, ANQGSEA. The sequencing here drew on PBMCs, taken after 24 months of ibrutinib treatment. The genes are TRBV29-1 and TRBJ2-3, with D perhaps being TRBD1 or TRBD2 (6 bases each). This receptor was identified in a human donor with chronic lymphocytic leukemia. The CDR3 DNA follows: TGCAGCGTTGAAGATAGGGGGGCCCCTAGCACAGATACGCAGTATTTT. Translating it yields CSVEDRGAPSTDTQYF.